Detailed here is one TCR beta chain. Its antigen is still unknown. As handled by the study authors: ImmunoSEQ sequences covered only the junction and lacked quality scores; filtering therefore differed. Profiling relied on immunoSEQ multiplex PCR, and the TCRdb table lists in-frame clones only, not all of them. D and trimming were read from the DNA, whereas the V and J calls and clone size are those reported in that table. The sample has hundreds of thousands of clones; around 95% are singletons. Germline V gene data show CDR1 as LNHDA and CDR2 as SQIVND (reference sequence). V was clipped by 2 bases and J by 5 bases; unmatched bases: 7. The CDR3 extends over 15 amino acids. The data are from a study of shared clonotypes between healthy human individuals. Overall study results and limits: Clonotype sharing across a handful of donors was observed for around 5% of naive CD4 clonotypes. Rarefaction showed that sequencing of sorted subsets was incomplete (despite large depth). Generation probability values for non-shared clonotypes were lower than those for clonotypes shared by all four donors.

The naive CD8 subset, CD45RO-negative cells positively selected for CCR7, excluded terminally differentiated effector memory CD45RA+ cells. The chain carries TRBV19 and TRBJ2-5, with 8 bases fitting TRBD1. Sequenced input: naive CD8+ T cells sorted from blood. The TCR originated in a woman aged 25 to 39 in good health. The CDR3 DNA reads as TGTGCCAGTAGTATACCAGGACAGGGTCCTGAGACCCAGTACTTC. Translated, it gives CASSIPGQGPETQYF.